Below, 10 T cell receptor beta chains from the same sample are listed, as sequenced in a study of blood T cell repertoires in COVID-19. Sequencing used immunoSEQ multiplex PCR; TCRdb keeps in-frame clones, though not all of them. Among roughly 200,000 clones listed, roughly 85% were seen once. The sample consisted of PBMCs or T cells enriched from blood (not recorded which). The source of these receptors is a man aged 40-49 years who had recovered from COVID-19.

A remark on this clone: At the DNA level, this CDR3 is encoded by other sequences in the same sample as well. The CDR3 region is CASSLLAGGYNEQFF. CDR3 in DNA: TGTGCCAGCAGCCTACTAGCGGGAGGCTACAATGAGCAGTTCTTC. This chain uses TRBV7-3 with TRBJ2-1, with 12 bases matching TRBD2. This CDR3 has 15 amino acids. V trimming: 5 bases; J trimming: 3 bases; junction bases outside the gene matches: 2. Per the germline V gene, CDR1 is SGHTA and CDR2 is FQGTGA.

The CDR3 protein is CAWSGRSGPSYNEQFF. CDR3 DNA: TGTGCCTGGAGTGGCAGAAGCGGGCCTTCCTACAATGAGCAGTTCTTC. J is TRBJ2-1 and V is TRBV30, with a weak D call TRBD2 (6 bases). Between the trimmed V and J ends, which lost 1 base and 1 base, there was a span of 14 bases. Germline V gives CDR1 GTSNPN, CDR2 SVGIG (reference sequence). The CDR3 is 16 amino acids.

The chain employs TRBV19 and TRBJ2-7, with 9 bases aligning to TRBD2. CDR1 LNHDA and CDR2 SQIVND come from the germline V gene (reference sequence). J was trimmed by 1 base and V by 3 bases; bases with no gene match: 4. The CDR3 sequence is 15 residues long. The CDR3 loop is CASSIRLAESYEQYF. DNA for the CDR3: TGTGCCAGTAGTATTCGACTAGCGGAGTCCTACGAGCAGTACTTC.

CDR3 nucleotide sequence: TGTGCCAGCTCACCCACGACTAGCGGGACCAGGAATGAGCAGTTCTTC. Translation gives CASSPTTSGTRNEQFF. The rearrangement links TRBV18 to TRBJ2-1; TRBD2 matches 11 bases. V shed 3 bases, J shed 7 bases, and the junction held 8 bases outside the gene matches. The germline V gene has CDR1 KGHSH and CDR2 LQKENI. This CDR3 region has 16 residues.

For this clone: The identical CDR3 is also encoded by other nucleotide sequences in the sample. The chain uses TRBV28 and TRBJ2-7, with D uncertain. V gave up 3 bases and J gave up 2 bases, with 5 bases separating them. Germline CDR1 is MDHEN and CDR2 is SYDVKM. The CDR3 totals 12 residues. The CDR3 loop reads CASSFRAYEQYF. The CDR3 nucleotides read TGTGCCAGCAGTTTCCGTGCCTACGAGCAGTACTTC.

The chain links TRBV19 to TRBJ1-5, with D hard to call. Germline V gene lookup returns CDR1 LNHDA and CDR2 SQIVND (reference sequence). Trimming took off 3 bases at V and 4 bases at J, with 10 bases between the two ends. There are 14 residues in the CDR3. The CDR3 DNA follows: TGTGCCAGTAGTATGAGGGATAGGAATCAGCCCCAGCATTTT. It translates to CASSMRDRNQPQHF.

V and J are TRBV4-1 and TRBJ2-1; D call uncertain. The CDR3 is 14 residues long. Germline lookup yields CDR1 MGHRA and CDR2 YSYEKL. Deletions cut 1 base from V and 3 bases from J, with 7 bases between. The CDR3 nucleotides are TGCGCCAGCAGCCAAGCACCACTCTACAATGAGCAGTTCTTC. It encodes CASSQAPLYNEQFF.

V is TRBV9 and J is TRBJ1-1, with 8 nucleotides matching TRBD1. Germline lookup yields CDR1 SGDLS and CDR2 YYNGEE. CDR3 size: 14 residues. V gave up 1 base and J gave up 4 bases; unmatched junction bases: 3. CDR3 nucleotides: TGTGCCAGCAGCGTACAAACAGGGGGCACTGAAGCTTTCTTT. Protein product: CASSVQTGGTEAFF.

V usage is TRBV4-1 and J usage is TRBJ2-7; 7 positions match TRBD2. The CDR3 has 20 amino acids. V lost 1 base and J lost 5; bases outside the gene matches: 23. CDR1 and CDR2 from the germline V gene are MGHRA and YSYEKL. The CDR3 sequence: CASSQVAWINRREEHHEQYF. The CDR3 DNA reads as TGCGCCAGCAGCCAAGTGGCATGGATTAATAGACGGGAGGAACACCACGAGCAGTACTTC.

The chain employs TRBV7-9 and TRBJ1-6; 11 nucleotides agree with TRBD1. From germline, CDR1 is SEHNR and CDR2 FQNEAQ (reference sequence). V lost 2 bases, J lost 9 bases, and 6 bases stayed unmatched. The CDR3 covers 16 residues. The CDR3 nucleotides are TGTGCCAGCAGCTTAACGCGGACAGGGGGCGGTTCACCCCTCCACTTT. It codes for CASSLTRTGGGSPLHF.